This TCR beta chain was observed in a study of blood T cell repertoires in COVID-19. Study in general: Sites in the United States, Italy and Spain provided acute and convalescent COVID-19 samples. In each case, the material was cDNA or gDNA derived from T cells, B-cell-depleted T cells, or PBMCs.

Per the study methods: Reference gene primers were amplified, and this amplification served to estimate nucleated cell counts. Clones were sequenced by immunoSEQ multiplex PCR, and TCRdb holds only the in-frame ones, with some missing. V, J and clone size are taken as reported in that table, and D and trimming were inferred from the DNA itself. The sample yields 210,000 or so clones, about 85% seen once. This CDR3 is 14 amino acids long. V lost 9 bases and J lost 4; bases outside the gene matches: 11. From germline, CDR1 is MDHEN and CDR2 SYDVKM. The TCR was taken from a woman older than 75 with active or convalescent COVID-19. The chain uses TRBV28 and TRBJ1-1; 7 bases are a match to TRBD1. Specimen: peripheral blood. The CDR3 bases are TGTGCCAGTCAGACTGGCAGGGGGGTCACTGAAGCTTTCTTT. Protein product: CASQTGRGVTEAFF.